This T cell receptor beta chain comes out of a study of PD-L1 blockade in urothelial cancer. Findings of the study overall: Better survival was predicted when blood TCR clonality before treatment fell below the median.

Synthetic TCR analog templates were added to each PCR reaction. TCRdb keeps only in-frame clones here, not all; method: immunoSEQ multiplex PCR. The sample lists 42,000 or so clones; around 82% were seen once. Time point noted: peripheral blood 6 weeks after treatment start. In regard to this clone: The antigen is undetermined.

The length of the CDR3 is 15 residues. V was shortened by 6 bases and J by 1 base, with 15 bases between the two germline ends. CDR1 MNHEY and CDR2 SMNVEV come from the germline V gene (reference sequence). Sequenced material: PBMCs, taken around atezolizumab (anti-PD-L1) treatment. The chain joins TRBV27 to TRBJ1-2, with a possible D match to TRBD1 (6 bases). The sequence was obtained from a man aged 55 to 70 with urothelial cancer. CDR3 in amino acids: CASSPDRLYNYGYTF. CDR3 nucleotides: TGTGCCAGCAGCCCGGACAGACTTTATAACTATGGCTACACCTTC.